This T cell receptor beta chain was sequenced for a study of blood T cell repertoires in COVID-19. This clone was counted only a few times. Per the original data handling: The assay estimated nucleated cells by amplifying reference gene primers. The method was immunoSEQ multiplex PCR; TCRdb's version includes in-frame clones alone and lacks a portion of them. The V and J calls and clone size come from that table; D and trimming were worked out from the DNA. This sample carries a few hundred thousand clones, about four fifths of them seen once, and the ten largest clones take around 3.3%. V shed 6 bases and J 5 bases; nucleotides not matched to a gene: 6. The CDR3 covers 14 residues. Germline CDR1 KGHDR, CDR2 SFDVKD.

V is TRBV24-1 and J is TRBJ2-5; 9 bases align to TRBD2. The sequence came from a woman between 18 and 30 years old with acute or convalescent COVID-19. Material for sequencing was peripheral blood. This CDR3 reads CATSSAGGRETQYF. The DNA for the CDR3 is TGTGCCACCAGTTCCGCGGGAGGGCGTGAGACCCAGTACTTC.